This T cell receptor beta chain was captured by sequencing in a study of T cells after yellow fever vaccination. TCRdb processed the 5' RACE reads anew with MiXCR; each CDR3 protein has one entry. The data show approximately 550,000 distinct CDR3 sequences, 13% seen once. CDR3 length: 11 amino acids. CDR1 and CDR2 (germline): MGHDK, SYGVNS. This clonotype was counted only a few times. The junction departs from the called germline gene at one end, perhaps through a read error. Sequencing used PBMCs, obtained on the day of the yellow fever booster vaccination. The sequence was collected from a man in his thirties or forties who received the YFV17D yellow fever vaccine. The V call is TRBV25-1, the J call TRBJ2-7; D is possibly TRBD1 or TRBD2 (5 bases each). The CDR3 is CASSIPGRLSF. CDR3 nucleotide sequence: TGTGCCAGCAGTATCCCGGGACGCCTGAGCTTC.